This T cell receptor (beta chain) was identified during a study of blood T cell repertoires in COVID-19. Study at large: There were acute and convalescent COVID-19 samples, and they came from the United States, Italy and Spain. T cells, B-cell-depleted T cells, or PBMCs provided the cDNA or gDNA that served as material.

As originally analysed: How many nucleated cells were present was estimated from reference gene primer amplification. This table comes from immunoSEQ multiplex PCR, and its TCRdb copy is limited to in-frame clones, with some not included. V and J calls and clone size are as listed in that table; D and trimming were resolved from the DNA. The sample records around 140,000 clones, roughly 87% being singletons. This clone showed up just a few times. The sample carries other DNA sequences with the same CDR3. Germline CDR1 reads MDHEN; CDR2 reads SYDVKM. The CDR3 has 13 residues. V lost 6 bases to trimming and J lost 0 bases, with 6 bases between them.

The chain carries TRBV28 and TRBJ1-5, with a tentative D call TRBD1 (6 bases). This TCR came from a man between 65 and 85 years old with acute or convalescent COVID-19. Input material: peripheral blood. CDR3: CASRGASNQPQHF. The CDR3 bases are TGTGCCAGCAGGGGGGCTAGCAATCAGCCCCAGCATTTT.